What follows is one T cell receptor (beta chain) and its context. Its antigen remains unknown. These data are taken from a study of vaccination and CD4 T cells after COVID-19. Study-level points and caveats: Post-vaccination reactive clonotypes (median roughly 37) did not differ significantly from post-infection (under 22). Convalescent patients were relatively few, and early post-infection timepoints were missing.

This CDR3 is 13 amino acids long. From germline, CDR1 is SGHRS and CDR2 YFSETQ. The V end was cut by 1 base, the J end by 5 bases, with 9 bases between. One entry per CDR3 protein, called by TCRdb with MiXCR from the PCR reads. The sample includes 15,000 to 20,000 distinct CDR3 sequences, 50% to 75% of them seen just once. The chain couples TRBV5-1 to TRBJ2-5, with D tentatively TRBD1 (5 bases). The sequencing used CD4+ T cells from blood, collected after SARS-CoV-2 vaccination. This sequence originates from a human donor who had recovered from COVID-19. CDR3 nucleotides: TGCGCCAGCAGCTTGAGGGGTGGGGAGACCCAGTACTTC. This codes for CASSLRGGETQYF.